This T cell receptor (beta chain) originates from a study of blood T cell repertoires in COVID-19. Study overall: PBMCs, B-cell-depleted T cells, or T cells were the source of the cDNA or gDNA that made up the material.

The CDR3 has 18 amino acids. The germline V gene has CDR1 MDHEN and CDR2 SYDVKM. Participants were aged roughly 18 to 89 years, lived in 20 to 25 US areas, and enrolled virtually. Per the original methods: Reference gene primers were amplified, and this amplification served to estimate nucleated cell counts. Produced via immunoSEQ multiplex PCR; TCRdb's table is partial and in-frame only. D and trimming come from the DNA, and the V and J calls and clone size come from that table. The data show fewer than 350,000 clones, with 85% seen just once and 1.9% held by the top ten. About this clone itself: A read error may produce the germline difference seen at one junction end.

The chain links TRBV28 to TRBJ1-2, with D possibly TRBD1 on 6 matching bases. The sequence came from a woman aged 25 to 39 who had been exposed to COVID-19. The specimen sequenced was PBMCs or T cells enriched from blood (not recorded which). CDR3 bases: TGTGCCAGCAGCTTATTCGGGGGGCCGCCACGTTCTAACTATGGCTACACCTTC. Its protein product is CASSLFGGPPRSNYGYTF.